This T cell receptor beta chain was profiled in a study of response to subunit inactivated influenza vaccine. Findings of the study overall: Few new T cells, the authors suggested, are recruited by each seasonal influenza vaccination.

From germline, CDR1 is SGHTA and CDR2 FQGNSA. V was cut by 5 bases and J by 5 bases, with 9 bases left in between. The CDR3 runs to 12 residues. Note on this clonotype: Its target is not known.

TCRdb ran MiXCR on the RT-PCR reads and lists one entry per CDR3 protein. The data show roughly 760,000 distinct CDR3 sequences, about 20% seen once. The V call is TRBV7-2, the J call TRBJ2-5; D uncertain. This TCR was recovered from a man aged 50-59 years who received an inactivated influenza vaccine. Sequenced material: PBMCs from blood, taken roughly 5 days after vaccination. The CDR3 region has the DNA TGTGCCAGCAGCCCCTCGCACGAGACCCAGTACTTC. Translating gives CASSPSHETQYF. The complete variable domain, with remaining parts taken from reference TRBV7-2 and TRBJ2-5, reads GAGVSQSPSNKVTEKGKDVELRCDPISGHTALYWYRQSLGQGLEFLIYFQGNSAPDKSGLPSDRFSAERTGGSVSTLTIQRTQQEDSAVYLCASSPSHETQYFGPGTRLLVL.